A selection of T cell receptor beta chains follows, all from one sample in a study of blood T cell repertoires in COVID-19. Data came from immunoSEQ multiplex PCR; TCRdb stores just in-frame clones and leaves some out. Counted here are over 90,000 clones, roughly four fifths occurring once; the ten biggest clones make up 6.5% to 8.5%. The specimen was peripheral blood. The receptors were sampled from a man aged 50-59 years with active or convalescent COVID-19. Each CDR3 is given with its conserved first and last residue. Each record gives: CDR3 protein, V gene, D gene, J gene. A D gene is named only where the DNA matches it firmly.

CDR3aa: CASSEEGGQGNSPLHF
v_gene: TRBV6-1
d_gene: TRBD1
j_gene: TRBJ1-6

CDR3aa: CASSLVQDSPLHF
v_gene: TRBV7-2
d_gene: -
j_gene: TRBJ1-6

CDR3aa: CASSIRDSQETQYF
v_gene: TRBV5-1
d_gene: -
j_gene: TRBJ2-5

CDR3aa: CAWKVRWNEKLFF
v_gene: TRBV30
d_gene: -
j_gene: TRBJ1-4

CDR3aa: CATSERDSEAFF
v_gene: TRBV24-1
d_gene: TRBD1
j_gene: TRBJ1-1

CDR3aa: CASSEWTSGGTGELFF
v_gene: TRBV5-8
d_gene: TRBD2
j_gene: TRBJ2-2

CDR3aa: CASSQLDRASGYTF
v_gene: TRBV14
d_gene: TRBD1
j_gene: TRBJ1-2

CDR3aa: CASSLARLAEQFF
v_gene: TRBV7-8
d_gene: -
j_gene: TRBJ2-1

CDR3aa: CASSESTGGFYEQYF
v_gene: TRBV6-1
d_gene: TRBD1
j_gene: TRBJ2-7

CDR3aa: CASSSLAGGTDTQYF
v_gene: TRBV5-1
d_gene: TRBD2
j_gene: TRBJ2-3

CDR3aa: CASSYPEANSPLHF
v_gene: TRBV6-6
d_gene: -
j_gene: TRBJ1-6

CDR3aa: CASSYLKYEAEAFF
v_gene: TRBV6-2/TRBV6-3
d_gene: -
j_gene: TRBJ1-1

CDR3aa: CAISEGTGRTEAFF
v_gene: TRBV10-3
d_gene: TRBD1
j_gene: TRBJ1-1

CDR3aa: CAISAGVQDTEAFF
v_gene: TRBV10-3
d_gene: -
j_gene: TRBJ1-1

CDR3aa: CVRSYRGAGTEAFF
v_gene: TRBV7-5
d_gene: -
j_gene: TRBJ1-1

CDR3aa: CASLGQGNSPLHF
v_gene: TRBV19
d_gene: TRBD1
j_gene: TRBJ1-6

CDR3aa: CSASAPTQETQYF
v_gene: TRBV20-1
d_gene: -
j_gene: TRBJ2-5

CDR3aa: CASSLAIGGVGSGANVLTF
v_gene: TRBV7-6
d_gene: -
j_gene: TRBJ2-6

CDR3aa: CASNLRTGGGETQYF
v_gene: TRBV27
d_gene: TRBD1
j_gene: TRBJ2-5

CDR3aa: CASSLSGGNSNQPQHF
v_gene: TRBV27
d_gene: -
j_gene: TRBJ1-5

CDR3aa: CASSTGQYNEQFF
v_gene: TRBV5-4
d_gene: -
j_gene: TRBJ2-1

CDR3aa: CASRGPTGYGYTF
v_gene: TRBV28
d_gene: -
j_gene: TRBJ1-2

CDR3aa: CAWTGGVNYGYTF
v_gene: TRBV30
d_gene: TRBD1
j_gene: TRBJ1-2

CDR3aa: CASSAWGGNTEAFF
v_gene: TRBV5-6
d_gene: -
j_gene: TRBJ1-1

CDR3aa: CASSYSSGSPWTQYF
v_gene: TRBV6-5
d_gene: -
j_gene: TRBJ2-5

CDR3aa: CASSPKFTGDTEAFF
v_gene: TRBV3-1/TRBV3-2
d_gene: TRBD1
j_gene: TRBJ1-1

CDR3aa: CASSLALGGNEQYF
v_gene: TRBV7-2
d_gene: TRBD2
j_gene: TRBJ2-7

CDR3aa: CASSLGQGGNEQYF
v_gene: TRBV5-1
d_gene: TRBD2
j_gene: TRBJ2-7

CDR3aa: CASSRDRGGDTDTQYF
v_gene: TRBV19
d_gene: TRBD1
j_gene: TRBJ2-3

CDR3aa: CASSFDNEQFF
v_gene: TRBV6-2/TRBV6-3
d_gene: -
j_gene: TRBJ2-1

CDR3aa: CASRAYSNQPQHF
v_gene: TRBV6-5
d_gene: -
j_gene: TRBJ1-5

CDR3aa: CASSITGDYGYTF
v_gene: TRBV19
d_gene: TRBD1
j_gene: TRBJ1-2

CDR3aa: CASSNRDTGELFF
v_gene: TRBV2
d_gene: -
j_gene: TRBJ2-2

CDR3aa: CASSQEPSSYEQYF
v_gene: TRBV3-1/TRBV3-2
d_gene: -
j_gene: TRBJ2-7